The 30 T cell receptor beta chains below come from one sample, sequenced in a study of T cells in Graves' hyperthyroidism and ophthalmopathy. RNA transcripts provided the source from which TCR beta CDR3 regions were amplified. RT-PCR in the first round (using the HTBI primer set) targeted the TCR CDR3. TCRdb ran MiXCR on the multiplex PCR reads and lists one entry per CDR3 protein. The sample carries 600,000 to 900,000 distinct CDR3 sequences, about 17% recorded once. Sequencing was done on a sample of blood. Receptors originate from a man aged 18 to 30 with Graves' hyperthyroidism.

The V call is TRBV9, the J call TRBJ2-3; 7 bases map to TRBD2. The length of the CDR3 is 17 residues. V lost 0 bases and J lost 3; bases outside the gene matches: 10. CDR1 and CDR2 from the germline V gene are SGDLS and YYNGEE. The CDR3 DNA reads as TGTGCCAGCAGCGTAGAAATGGGAGGCGGGAGTACAGATACGCAGTATTTT. Protein sequence: CASSVEMGGGSTDTQYF.

This clonotype occurred a few times. The chain is built from TRBV28 and TRBJ1-5, with a tentative D call TRBD1 (5 bases). The CDR3 is 16 residues long. V gave up 6 bases and J gave up 5 bases, with 20 bases separating them. The germline CDR1 and CDR2 sequences are MDHEN and SYDVKM. In DNA, the CDR3 is TGTGCCAGCAGCCGTCCGGTCGGGACGGTCGATCAGCCCCAGCATTTT. Residues: CASSRPVGTVDQPQHF. Drawing the rest from reference TRBV28 and TRBJ1-5, the complete variable domain is DVKVTQSSRYLVKRTGEKVFLECVQDMDHENMFWYRQDPGLGLRLIYFSYDVKMKEKGDIPEGYSVSREKKERFSLILESASTNQTSMYLCASSRPVGTVDQPQHFGDGTRLSIL.

This clonotype was counted ten times or more. This rearrangement joins TRBV18 to TRBJ2-7, with 7 bases fitting TRBD1. Germline CDR1 and CDR2: KGHSH and LQKENI. V lost 1 base to trimming and J lost 2 bases; unmatched junction nucleotides: 5. The CDR3 sequence is 15 residues long. The CDR3 here is CASSPLQGLPYEQYF. CDR3 bases: TGTGCCAGCTCACCACTACAGGGGTTGCCCTACGAGCAGTACTTC.

This clonotype appeared many times. This chain links TRBV28 with TRBJ2-3; TRBD2 aligns across 11 bases. Germline CDR1 and CDR2: MDHEN and SYDVKM. V trimming: 4 bases; J trimming: 5 bases; junction bases outside the gene matches: 8. The CDR3 totals 16 residues. CDR3 residues: CASSSGLAGGEDTQYF. CDR3 nucleotides: TGTGCCAGCAGTTCTGGACTAGCGGGTGGGGAAGATACGCAGTATTTT.

This clonotype was seen a handful of times. The rearrangement uses TRBV28 and TRBJ1-1, with 9 positions matching TRBD1. Germline trimming cut 5 bases from V and 2 bases from J; bases unmatched to any gene: 9. CDR3 length: 16 amino acids. Germline V CDR1 and CDR2: MDHEN, SYDVKM. The CDR3 loop reads CASSVLGQGVNTEAFF. The CDR3 coding sequence is TGTGCCAGCAGTGTACTGGGACAGGGAGTTAACACTGAAGCTTTCTTT.

This clonotype has at least ten counts. An end of the junction differs from the germline gene, which may be a read error. J is TRBJ2-5 and V is TRBV5-1; the match to TRBD1 covers 11 bases. The CDR3 loop spans 15 amino acids. Germline V gene lookup returns CDR1 SGHRS and CDR2 YFSETQ. CDR3 protein: CASSLGTGGQETQYF. CDR3 nucleotides: TGTGCCAGCTCACTGGGGACAGGGGGCCAAGAGACCCAGTACTTC.

This clonotype occurred a few times. V is TRBV24-1 and J is TRBJ2-2, with 7 nucleotides matching TRBD1. The V gene end was trimmed by 2 bases and the J gene end by 1 base; junction bases not matched to a gene: 3. Germline values: CDR1 KGHDR, CDR2 SFDVKD. This CDR3 has 16 residues. CDR3 nucleotides: TGTGCCACCAGTGATTCCTACAGGGGGAACACCGGGGAGCTGTTTTTT. It encodes CATSDSYRGNTGELFF.

This clonotype has more than one count but fewer than ten. The chain couples TRBV7-2 to TRBJ2-1; 10 bases are a match to TRBD2. Germline V gene lookup returns CDR1 SGHTA and CDR2 FQGNSA. The CDR3 is made up of 16 amino acids. J lost 12 bases, V lost 5 bases, and 16 bases had no gene match. The CDR3 region has the DNA TGTGCCAGCAGCCCAGGGCGGCTAGCGGGAGCCTTCGGGCAGTTCTTC. Its translation is CASSPGRLAGAFGQFF.

This clonotype has ten or more counts. The chain has TRBV12-3 or TRBV12-4 and TRBJ1-2; D ambiguous. The CDR3 length is 12 residues. V gave up 1 base and J gave up 4 bases, with 4 bases separating them. Written as DNA, the CDR3 is TGTGCCAGCAGTTTAGGGAGCTATGGCTACACCTTC. It is translated as CASSLGSYGYTF.

Only a few counts were recorded for this clonotype. The chain carries TRBV28 and TRBJ2-2; 10 bases are a match to TRBD2. There are 16 residues in the CDR3. Germline lookup yields CDR1 MDHEN and CDR2 SYDVKM. V shed 5 bases and J 6 bases; nucleotides not matched to a gene: 9. The CDR3 DNA reads TGTGCCAGCAGTGCCTGGACTAGCGGAGTGTCCGGGGAGCTGTTTTTT. Protein sequence: CASSAWTSGVSGELFF.

The rearrangement links TRBV20-1 to TRBJ2-2; 14 bases align to TRBD2. The trim removed 3 bases at V and 4 bases at J, leaving 13 bases unmatched. Germline V lookup: CDR1 DFQATT, CDR2 SNEGSKA (reference sequence). The CDR3 runs 19 residues. The CDR3 region has the DNA TGCAGTGCTAGCGGTAGACAGGGACTAGCGGGAGTAGGCACCGGGGAGCTGTTTTTT. Translation gives CSASGRQGLAGVGTGELFF.

This clonotype was seen ten or more times. The chain links TRBV24-1 to TRBJ2-1, with 8 nucleotides matching TRBD2. The CDR3 covers 18 residues. V trimming: 3 bases; J trimming: 9 bases; junction bases outside the gene matches: 18. Germline assignment: CDR1 KGHDR and CDR2 SFDVKD. For the CDR3, the DNA is TGTGCCACCAGTGATCGCCGCGGGCGGGAGGACACATCTAGTGAGCAGTTCTTC. Translation: CATSDRRGREDTSSEQFF.

The sample holds many counts of this clonotype. V is TRBV18 and J is TRBJ2-5, with 8 bases identical to TRBD1. Germline lookup yields CDR1 KGHSH and CDR2 LQKENI. The CDR3 has 14 amino acids. V was clipped by 3 bases and J by 5 bases; unmatched bases: 5. DNA for the CDR3: TGTGCCAGCTCACCCGCGACAGGGGCCGAGACCCAGTACTTC. Protein: CASSPATGAETQYF.

This clonotype came up many times. This chain joins TRBV6-2 or TRBV6-3 and TRBJ2-2; TRBD2 agrees at 9 bases. CDR3 length equals 15 residues. After removal of 0 bases from V and 7 bases from J, the junction contained 3 bases not matched to a gene. Germline CDR1 and CDR2: MNHEY and SVGEGT. The CDR3 DNA sequence: TGTGCCAGCAGTTACTCGACTAGCGGCGGCGGGGAGCTGTTTTTT. It encodes CASSYSTSGGGELFF.

There are a few counts of this clonotype. The chain carries TRBV6-1 and TRBJ1-4, with 7 bases lining up with TRBD1. The V segment lost 7 bases and the J segment 8 bases; nucleotides outside the gene matches: 7. In germline, CDR1 is MNHNS, CDR2 SASEGT. The CDR3 totals 13 residues. CDR3 sequence reads: CASKQGRREKLFF. The CDR3, as DNA: TGTGCCAGCAAACAGGGGCGAAGGGAAAAACTGTTTTTT.

This clonotype has a handful of counts. Since a much larger clone is just one base distant, this may be a read error. CDR3 amino acids: CASGSRGAQYF. Here the CDR3 DNA reads TGTGCCAGCGGCTCCCGAGGGGCGCAGTATTTT. The rearrangement links TRBV28 to TRBJ2-3; either TRBD1 or TRBD2 may fit D (5 bases each). CDR3 length: 11 residues. Germline-derived CDR1 and CDR2 are MDHEN and SYDVKM. The V end lost 8 bases, the J end lost 10 bases, and 13 bases lay between the germline ends.

The gene calls are TRBV30 and TRBJ2-7; D not resolved. Germline loops: CDR1 GTSNPN, CDR2 SVGIG (reference sequence). The V end was cut by 1 base, the J end by 3 bases, with 10 bases between. The CDR3 runs to 13 residues. CDR3 DNA sequence: TGTGCCTGGAGTGCGGGCCTGAACTACGAGCAGTACTTC. This sequence encodes CAWSAGLNYEQYF.

The CDR3 reads CASIQGAPSETQYF. CDR3 bases: TGTGCCAGCATTCAGGGGGCGCCTTCCGAGACCCAGTACTTC. The gene calls are TRBV2 and TRBJ2-5; TRBD1 aligns across 8 bases. Looked up from germline, CDR1 is SNHLY and CDR2 is FYNNEI. Trimming at V came to 7 bases and at J to 5 bases, leaving 9 bases not matched to a gene. The CDR3 has 14 residues.

The J gene is TRBJ2-5, the V gene TRBV28; 13 bases are a match to TRBD2. V lost 2 bases to trimming and J lost 4 bases; unmatched junction nucleotides: 4. From germline, CDR1 is MDHEN and CDR2 SYDVKM. This CDR3 has 16 residues. CDR3 sequence: CASSLAGLAGRETQYF. The CDR3 nucleotides read TGTGCCAGCAGTTTAGCGGGACTAGCGGGACGAGAGACCCAGTACTTC.

The genes are TRBV10-3 and TRBJ1-1; possibly TRBD1 for D (5 bases). V gave up 8 bases and J gave up 5 bases, with 15 bases separating them. Germline CDR1 ENHRY, CDR2 SYGVKD. This CDR3 has 13 residues. The CDR3 nucleotides are TGTGCCATCCGTGCCCAGGGTGGGACTGAAGCTTTCTTT. It translates to CAIRAQGGTEAFF.

In the case of this clonotype: A much larger clone lies a single base off, so this may be a read error. This chain connects TRBV12-3 or TRBV12-4 to TRBJ2-5; 10 bases are a match to TRBD1. The CDR3 length is 17 residues. Trimming cost V 8 bases and J 2 bases; bases outside gene matches: 14. CDR3 coding DNA: TGTGCCAGCGGTCACGGACAGGGGGAATGGGGACAAGAGACCCAGTACTTC. Protein sequence: CASGHGQGEWGQETQYF.

This clonotype was seen at least ten times. The chain combines TRBV2 with TRBJ1-2, with D uncertain. Per the germline V gene, CDR1 is SNHLY and CDR2 is FYNNEI. The germline V and J ends were trimmed by 4 bases and 8 bases, with 14 bases remaining between them. The CDR3 covers 13 residues. The chain's CDR3 is CASSVGRDRGYTF. The DNA of the CDR3 is TGTGCCAGCAGTGTGGGGAGGGATCGGGGCTACACCTTC. Full variable domain (rest looked up from reference TRBV2 and TRBJ1-2): EPEVTQTPSHQVTQMGQEVILRCVPISNHLYFYWYRQILGQKVEFLVSFYNNEISEKSEIFDDQFSVERPDGSNFTLKIRSTKLEDSAMYFCASSVGRDRGYTFGSGTRLTVV.

The chain employs TRBV19 and TRBJ1-2, with 8 nucleotides matching TRBD1. V was pared by 6 bases and J by 5 bases, with 5 bases of the junction left unmatched. CDR3 length equals 13 residues. Per the germline V gene, CDR1 is LNHDA and CDR2 is SQIVND (reference sequence). As DNA, the CDR3 is TGTGCCAGTAGGCGAGACAGGGGATATGGCTACACCTTC. Protein: CASRRDRGYGYTF.

This clonotype was detected ten times or more. V usage is TRBV30 and J usage is TRBJ1-1, with D perhaps TRBD1 (5 bases). Trimming removed 2 bases from V and 4 bases from J, with 8 bases in between. Germline V CDR1 and CDR2: GTSNPN, SVGIG (reference sequence). The CDR3 has 12 residues. The CDR3 sequence is CAWSPGTTEAFF. CDR3 DNA: TGTGCCTGGAGTCCCGGGACCACTGAAGCTTTCTTT.

This clonotype was counted a single time. The rearrangement links TRBV19 to TRBJ2-1; TRBD2 matches at 9 bases. From germline, CDR1 is LNHDA and CDR2 SQIVND (reference sequence). This CDR3 is built from 16 residues. After removal of 1 base from V and 5 bases from J, the junction contained 6 bases not matched to a gene. The CDR3 sequence is CASSIVGGRVNNEQFF. CDR3 nucleotides: TGTGCCAGTAGTATAGTGGGCGGGAGGGTGAACAATGAGCAGTTCTTC.

This clonotype was detected many times. This chain connects TRBV2 to TRBJ2-3; D is perhaps TRBD2 (6 bases). This CDR3 has 15 amino acids. Trimming shortened V by 4 bases and J by 0 bases, and 11 bases separated the two germline ends. Germline V gene sequence: CDR1 SNHLY, CDR2 FYNNEI. For the CDR3, the DNA is TGTGCCAGCAGTGGGGAGCGGGCCAGCACAGATACGCAGTATTTT. This encodes CASSGERASTDTQYF.

About this clonotype itself: A much larger clone lies one base from this, so it may be a read error. The rearrangement joins TRBV27 to TRBJ2-2; the D gene is possibly TRBD2 (6 bases). Trimming pared 1 base from V and 3 bases from J, leaving 6 bases between. From germline, CDR1 is MNHEY and CDR2 SMNVEV (reference sequence). The CDR3 covers 14 residues. CDR3 region: CASSLWGDTGELFF. The CDR3 DNA follows: TGTGCCAGCAGTTTATGGGGGGACACCGGGGAGCTGTTTTTT.

The chain employs TRBV9 and TRBJ2-1; D not certain. CDR3 length: 13 amino acids. Deletions cut 0 bases from V and 4 bases from J, with 5 bases between. The germline gives CDR1 SGDLS, CDR2 YYNGEE. The CDR3 nucleotides are TGTGCCAGCAGCGTAGGCAGTTACAATGAGCAGTTCTTC. Translation gives CASSVGSYNEQFF. The full variable domain, with the rest looked up from reference TRBV9 and TRBJ2-1, is DSGVTQTPKHLITATGQRVTLRCSPRSGDLSVYWYQQSLDQGLQFLIQYYNGEERAKGNILERFSAQQFPDLHSELNLSSLELGDSALYFCASSVGSYNEQFFGPGTRLTVL.

The chain is built from TRBV30 and TRBJ2-3; D may be TRBD1 or TRBD2 (6 bases each). Per germline, CDR1 GTSNPN and CDR2 SVGIG (reference sequence). The CDR3 is 13 amino acids. V dropped 4 bases and J dropped 2 bases, with 10 bases sitting between them. The CDR3 sequence is CAWTRGVTDTQYF. CDR3 DNA sequence: TGTGCCTGGACGAGGGGGGTCACAGATACGCAGTATTTT.

This clonotype was found a few times. The rearrangement joins TRBV28 to TRBJ2-5; 7 bases map to TRBD1. The CDR3 spans 14 residues. Germline lookup yields CDR1 MDHEN and CDR2 SYDVKM. Trimming removed 3 bases from V and 6 bases from J; junction bases left unmatched: 7. Here the CDR3 DNA reads TGTGCCAGCAGTTTTTTGGGACAGCCTAAGACCCAGTACTTC. Its protein is CASSFLGQPKTQYF.